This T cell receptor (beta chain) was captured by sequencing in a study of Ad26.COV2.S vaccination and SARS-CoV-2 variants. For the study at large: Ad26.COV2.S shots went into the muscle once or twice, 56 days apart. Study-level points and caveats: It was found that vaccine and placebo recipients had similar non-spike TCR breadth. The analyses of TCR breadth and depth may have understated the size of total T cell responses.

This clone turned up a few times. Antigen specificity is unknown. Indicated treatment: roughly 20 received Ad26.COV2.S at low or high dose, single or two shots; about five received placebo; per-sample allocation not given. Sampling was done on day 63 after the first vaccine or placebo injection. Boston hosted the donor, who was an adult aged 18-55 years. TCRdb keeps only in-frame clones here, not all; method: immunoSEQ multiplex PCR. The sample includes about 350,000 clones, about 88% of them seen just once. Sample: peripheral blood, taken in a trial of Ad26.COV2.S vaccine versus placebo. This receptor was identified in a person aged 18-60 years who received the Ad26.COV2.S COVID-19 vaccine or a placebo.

The CDR3 DNA follows: TGTGCCAGCAGTACAGGGGCGAACACTGAAGCTTTCTTT. Protein: CASSTGANTEAFF. V and J are TRBV7-2 and TRBJ1-1; 7 bases are a match to TRBD1. The CDR3 is 13 amino acids. Germline V CDR1 and CDR2: SGHTA, FQGNSA. Trimming at V came to 6 bases and at J to 1 base, leaving 2 bases not matched to a gene.